The 21 T cell receptor beta chains below were found in one sample sequenced in a study of blood T cell repertoires in COVID-19. Repertoires were generated with immunoSEQ multiplex PCR, while TCRdb's copy carries only in-frame clones and drops some. The data show some 490,000 clones, 70% to 90% seen once. Material for sequencing was peripheral blood. The receptor source for this set is a human donor in a cohort sampled during active COVID-19.

V is TRBV29-1 and J is TRBJ2-5; TRBD2 matches 8 bases. The germline V gene has CDR1 SQVTM and CDR2 ANQGSEA. The CDR3 sequence is 14 residues long. Losses at the gene ends were 0 bases for V and 3 bases for J; bases not matched to a gene: 3. The CDR3 DNA follows: TGCAGCGTTGAAGAACCCGGGAGGGAAGAGACCCAGTACTTC. Its translation: CSVEEPGREETQYF. Complete variable domain (other parts from reference TRBV29-1 and TRBJ2-5): SAVISQKPSRDICQRGTSLTIQCQVDSQVTMMFWYRQQPGQSLTLIATANQGSEATYESGFVIDKFPISRPNLTFSTLTVSNMSPEDSSIYLCSVEEPGREETQYFGPGTRLLVL.

The chain is built from TRBV15 and TRBJ2-1; 11 nucleotides agree with TRBD2. Trimming cost V 0 bases and J 7 bases; bases outside gene matches: 8. This CDR3 has 17 residues. Per the germline V gene, CDR1 is LNHNV and CDR2 is YYDKDF (reference sequence). CDR3 sequence (DNA): TGTGCCACCAGCAGAGATTCCGGGACTAGCGGAGATAATGAGCAGTTCTTC. Protein sequence: CATSRDSGTSGDNEQFF.

In its sample, this clone was seen once. This chain joins TRBV12-5 and TRBJ1-2, with 8 nucleotides matching TRBD1. This CDR3 has 20 amino acids. The ends lost 2 bases at V and 4 bases at J; junction bases unmatched: 21. Per germline, CDR1 LGHNT and CDR2 FRNRAP. CDR3 protein: CASGLMEGGGRGHTSYGYTF. For the CDR3, the DNA is TGTGCTAGTGGTTTGATGGAGGGAGGGGGCAGGGGGCATACCTCCTATGGCTACACCTTC. Filled out from reference TRBV12-5 and TRBJ1-2, the complete variable domain reads DARVTQTPRHKVTEMGQEVTMRCQPILGHNTVFWYRQTMMQGLELLAYFRNRAPLDDSGMPKDRFSAEMPDATLATLKIQPSEPRDSAVYFCASGLMEGGGRGHTSYGYTFGSGTRLTVV.

CDR3 residues: CASSPGQGSGYTF. The DNA for the CDR3 is TGTGCCAGTAGCCCGGGACAGGGAAGCGGCTACACCTTC. This rearrangement joins TRBV19 to TRBJ1-2; 9 positions agree with TRBD1. After removal of 6 bases from V and 8 bases from J, the junction contained 7 bases not matched to a gene. The CDR3 loop spans 13 amino acids. CDR1 is LNHDA and CDR2 is SQIVND in the germline V gene (reference sequence).

The chain is built from TRBV7-9 and TRBJ2-6; TRBD2 aligns across 8 bases. The germline V gene has CDR1 SEHNR and CDR2 FQNEAQ (reference sequence). The CDR3 totals 16 residues. J gave up 1 base and V 7 bases, and 6 bases lay outside the gene matches. CDR3 sequence reads: CASIAGGRSGANVLTF. In DNA form, the CDR3 reads TGTGCCAGCATCGCGGGAGGAAGGTCTGGGGCCAACGTCCTGACTTTC.

This clone was observed a handful of times. The rearrangement uses TRBV7-9 and TRBJ1-2; D might be TRBD1 (6 bases). From germline, CDR1 is SEHNR and CDR2 FQNEAQ (reference sequence). This CDR3 is 13 amino acids long. V dropped 5 bases and J dropped 7 bases, with 14 bases sitting between them. This CDR3 reads CASSLHQGSGYTF. The DNA of the CDR3 is TGTGCCAGCAGCCTCCATCAGGGGAGTGGCTACACCTTC.

Ten or more counts support this clone. The genes are TRBV25-1 and TRBJ2-7; 9 nucleotides align to TRBD2. CDR1 MGHDK and CDR2 SYGVNS come from the germline V gene. The CDR3 is 16 residues long. V was clipped by 2 bases and J by 4 bases; unmatched bases: 9. For the CDR3, the DNA is TGTGCCAGCAGTGAACCTATCAGCGGGAGGCTGTACGAGCAGTACTTC. Translating gives CASSEPISGRLYEQYF.

The CDR3 loop reads CATSENPMTGWKETQYF. The CDR3, as DNA: TGTGCCACCAGTGAAAATCCTATGACAGGGTGGAAAGAGACCCAGTACTTC. The chain carries TRBV24-1 and TRBJ2-5; 7 bases agree with TRBD1. Germline V gives CDR1 KGHDR, CDR2 SFDVKD. V lost 4 bases, J lost 3 bases, and 13 bases stayed unmatched. The length of the CDR3 is 17 residues.

Here the CDR3 DNA reads TGTGCCAGCAGTTACTCCAGAAAGGGACAGGGAAACTCTGGGGCCAACGTCCTGACTTTC. It encodes CASSYSRKGQGNSGANVLTF. The J gene is TRBJ2-6, the V gene TRBV6-2 or TRBV6-3; TRBD1 aligns across 9 bases. The length of the CDR3 is 20 residues. Per germline, CDR1 MNHEY and CDR2 SVGEGT. Unmatched junction bases numbered 9, after V lost 0 bases and J lost 0 bases.

This rearrangement joins TRBV3-1 (or the pseudogene TRBV3-2) to TRBJ1-6; the D gene is possibly TRBD1 (5 bases). V was pared by 0 bases and J by 11 bases, with 14 bases between. Germline V lookup: CDR1 LGHDT, CDR2 YNNKEL (reference sequence). This CDR3 has 15 amino acids. DNA of the CDR3: TGTGCCAGCAGCCAAGAGGGCACCGGGGGGACACCCCTCCACTTT. The encoded protein is CASSQEGTGGTPLHF.

On this clone itself: The same CDR3 arises from other DNA sequences in this sample as well. The V call is TRBV2, the J call TRBJ2-3; the match to TRBD2 covers 9 bases. Germline V gives CDR1 SNHLY, CDR2 FYNNEI. Unmatched junction bases numbered 0, after V lost 3 bases and J lost 2 bases. CDR3 length: 14 residues. CDR3 in amino acids: CASSEGLATDTQYF. The CDR3 DNA reads as TGTGCCAGCAGTGAGGGACTAGCCACAGATACGCAGTATTTT.

With respect to this clone: Other nucleotide sequences from this sample produce the same CDR3. The J gene is TRBJ2-5, the V gene TRBV18; TRBD2 is a possible D gene (6 bases). Germline-derived CDR1 and CDR2 are KGHSH and LQKENI. Between the trimmed V and J ends, which lost 3 bases and 5 bases, there was a span of 10 bases. The CDR3 has 13 residues. This CDR3 is CASSPLAGETQYF. CDR3 bases: TGTGCCAGCTCACCTCTGGCGGGGGAGACCCAGTACTTC.

In its sample, this clone was seen a few times. The chain carries TRBV7-2 and TRBJ1-5; 10 positions match TRBD1. Unmatched junction bases numbered 6, after V lost 5 bases and J lost 5 bases. Germline CDR1 SGHTA, CDR2 FQGNSA. The CDR3 totals 15 residues. CDR3 region: CASSPTGTGDQPQHF. The CDR3 DNA reads as TGTGCCAGCAGCCCAACCGGGACAGGGGATCAGCCCCAGCATTTT.

The chain carries TRBV10-3 and TRBJ1-2; D is ambiguous. Germline CDR1 is ENHRY and CDR2 is SYGVKD. Deletions cut 3 bases from V and 0 bases from J, with 8 bases between. The CDR3 covers 14 residues. CDR3 sequence (DNA): TGTGCCATCAGTGAAGGCAGCGCTAACTATGGCTACACCTTC. It translates to CAISEGSANYGYTF.

The genes are TRBV3-1 (or the pseudogene TRBV3-2) and TRBJ2-7; 11 bases map to TRBD2. Unmatched junction bases numbered 5, after V lost 1 base and J lost 3 bases. This CDR3 has 16 amino acids. Germline V gives CDR1 LGHDT, CDR2 YNNKEL (reference sequence). In DNA, the CDR3 is TGTGCCAGCAGCCAAGGAACCGGGACTAGCGGCTACGAGCAGTACTTC. Residues: CASSQGTGTSGYEQYF.

The sample holds one count of this clone. The V call is TRBV3-1 (or the pseudogene TRBV3-2), the J call TRBJ1-4; possible D gene TRBD1, 6 bases. The CDR3 extends over 14 amino acids. The germline V gene has CDR1 LGHDT and CDR2 YNNKEL (reference sequence). Trimming cost V 0 bases and J 7 bases, with 9 bases left between them. The CDR3 loop is CASSQEGGGEKLFF. The CDR3 nucleotides read TGTGCCAGCAGCCAAGAAGGGGGGGGTGAAAAACTGTTTTTT.

V is TRBV13 and J is TRBJ2-7; 9 bases fit TRBD2. Trimming at V came to 2 bases and at J to 0 bases, leaving 5 bases not matched to a gene. The germline CDR1 and CDR2 sequences are PRHDT and FYEKMQ (reference sequence). The CDR3 has 16 residues. The CDR3 DNA follows: TGTGCCAGCAGCTTATGGGCTAGCGGGGCCTCCTACGAGCAGTACTTC. Translated, it gives CASSLWASGASYEQYF.

This rearrangement joins TRBV3-1 (or the pseudogene TRBV3-2) to TRBJ1-1, with TRBD1 matching over 8 bases. This CDR3 is 15 amino acids long. Germline-derived CDR1 and CDR2 are LGHDT and YNNKEL (reference sequence). V lost 4 bases and J lost 4; bases outside the gene matches: 8. CDR3 loop: CASSPQGAFSTEAFF. The CDR3 DNA reads TGTGCCAGCAGCCCTCAGGGGGCCTTTAGCACTGAAGCTTTCTTT.

The chain is built from TRBV7-9 and TRBJ2-7; D is ambiguous. V lost 2 bases, J lost 2 bases, and 10 bases lay in between. The CDR3 has 14 residues. Germline V lookup: CDR1 SEHNR, CDR2 FQNEAQ (reference sequence). CDR3 protein: CASSLSTPPYEQYF. CDR3 nucleotides: TGTGCCAGCAGCTTATCGACTCCCCCCTACGAGCAGTACTTC.

The chain links TRBV30 to TRBJ2-5; 11 positions agree with TRBD2. This CDR3 is built from 15 residues. After removal of 3 bases from V and 5 bases from J, the junction contained 8 bases not matched to a gene. Germline V lookup: CDR1 GTSNPN, CDR2 SVGIG (reference sequence). CDR3 loop: CAWRELAGERETQYF. DNA for the CDR3: TGTGCCTGGAGAGAACTAGCGGGAGAGCGGGAGACCCAGTACTTC.

V is TRBV19 and J is TRBJ1-1; D gene ambiguous. Germline V gives CDR1 LNHDA, CDR2 SQIVND (reference sequence). Trimming took off 3 bases at V and 0 bases at J, with 8 bases between the two ends. This CDR3 is built from 14 residues. The CDR3 region has the DNA TGTGCCAGTAGTATTCAGGCCGTGAACACTGAAGCTTTCTTT. This gives the protein CASSIQAVNTEAFF.